This T cell receptor beta chain came from a study of CD8 T cells in ankylosing spondylitis. The CDR3 contains 15 residues. V trimming: 5 bases; J trimming: 7 bases; junction bases outside the gene matches: 10. The germline V gene has CDR1 SGHTA and CDR2 FQGTGA. As for this clonotype: Its antigen is currently unknown.

Each CDR3 protein is one row after TCRdb ran MiXCR on the 5' RACE reads. Of roughly 490,000 distinct CDR3 sequences detected, under 5.5% appear once; the ten largest clones hold 3% to 4%. Points from the study as a whole: Within ankylosing spondylitis blood, a TCR beta motif made up of under 10 highly homologous variants appeared to be characteristic. Disease-linked clones reportedly concentrated significantly in matched ankylosing spondylitis synovial fluid.

This TCR was sampled from a male donor with ankylosing spondylitis. The source material was blood, either unsorted or a sorted T cell fraction (not recorded which). The chain links TRBV7-3 to TRBJ2-2, with 7 bases lining up with TRBD2. The CDR3 here is CASSPLGRGNGELFF. The DNA of the CDR3 is TGTGCCAGCAGCCCCCTGGGGCGGGGGAACGGGGAGCTGTTTTTT.